This T cell receptor beta chain was sequenced during a study of spatial heterogeneity in lung cancer. This clonotype was seen only a few times. TCRdb analysed the 5' RACE reads with MiXCR anew, one entry per CDR3 protein. This sample carries more than 65,000 distinct CDR3 sequences, 8% of them seen once, and the ten largest clones take roughly 6.4%. The time point was: sample taken at primary tumor resection. This CDR3 spans 14 amino acids. Trimming stripped 7 bases from V and 3 bases from J, with 16 bases between. CDR1 is ENHRY, CDR2 SYGVKD, per germline. Sequences were derived from PBMCs, sampled at surgery. This chain joins TRBV10-3 and TRBJ2-7, with D possibly TRBD1 on 6 matching bases. This TCR was recovered from a male donor with early-stage non-small cell lung cancer. CDR3 amino acids: CAITGSTGSYEQYF. CDR3 nucleotide sequence: TGTGCCATCACCGGAAGCACAGGGAGCTACGAGCAGTACTTC.